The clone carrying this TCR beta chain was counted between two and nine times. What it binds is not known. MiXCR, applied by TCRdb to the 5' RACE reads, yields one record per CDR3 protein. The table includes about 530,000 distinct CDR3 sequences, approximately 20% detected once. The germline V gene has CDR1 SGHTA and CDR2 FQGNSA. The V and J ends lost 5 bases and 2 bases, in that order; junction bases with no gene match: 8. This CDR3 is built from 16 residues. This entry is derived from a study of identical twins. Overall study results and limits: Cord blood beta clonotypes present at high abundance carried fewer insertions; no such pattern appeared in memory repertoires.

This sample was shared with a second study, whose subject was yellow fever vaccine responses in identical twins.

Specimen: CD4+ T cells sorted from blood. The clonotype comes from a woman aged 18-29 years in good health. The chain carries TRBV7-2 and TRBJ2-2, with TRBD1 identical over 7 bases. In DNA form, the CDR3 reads TGTGCCAGCAGCCAAGACAGGGTTATTAACACCGGGGAGCTGTTTTTT. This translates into CASSQDRVINTGELFF. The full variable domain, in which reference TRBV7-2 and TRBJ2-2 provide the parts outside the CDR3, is GAGVSQSPSNKVTEKGKDVELRCDPISGHTALYWYRQSLGQGLEFLIYFQGNSAPDKSGLPSDRFSAERTGGSVSTLTIQRTQQEDSAVYLCASSQDRVINTGELFFGEGSRLTVL.